Following are 2 T cell receptor beta chains from one sample sequenced in a study of OX40 agonist ivuxolimab in advanced cancers. Assay used: immunoSEQ multiplex PCR; TCRdb lists only in-frame clones, some missing. The sample carries about 48,000 clones, 80% to 90% recorded once. The specimen comprised CD4+ or CD8+ T cells sorted from blood, sampled in a trial of the OX40 agonist ivuxolimab. The receptors originated from an adult with an advanced solid tumor such as melanoma, head and neck, liver or kidney cancer.

The chain's CDR3 is CASSAGAVSSYNEQFF. In DNA form, the CDR3 reads TGTGCCAGCAGCGCAGGTGCTGTCTCCTCCTACAATGAGCAGTTCTTC. The chain links TRBV9 to TRBJ2-1; D is unclear. This CDR3 has 16 amino acids. Per germline, CDR1 SGDLS and CDR2 YYNGEE. The ends were cut back, 3 bases at V and 0 bases at J, with 13 bases in the middle.

The count of this clone is one. The genes are TRBV11-2 and TRBJ2-2, with TRBD2 matching over 8 bases. The J segment lost 4 bases and the V segment lost 8 bases, leaving 6 bases of the junction unmatched. The CDR3 has 14 amino acids. Germline values: CDR1 SGHAT, CDR2 FQNNGV. Here the CDR3 DNA reads TGTGCCAGCGCAGCGGGGGAATTCACCGGGGAGCTGTTTTTT. Translating it yields CASAAGEFTGELFF.